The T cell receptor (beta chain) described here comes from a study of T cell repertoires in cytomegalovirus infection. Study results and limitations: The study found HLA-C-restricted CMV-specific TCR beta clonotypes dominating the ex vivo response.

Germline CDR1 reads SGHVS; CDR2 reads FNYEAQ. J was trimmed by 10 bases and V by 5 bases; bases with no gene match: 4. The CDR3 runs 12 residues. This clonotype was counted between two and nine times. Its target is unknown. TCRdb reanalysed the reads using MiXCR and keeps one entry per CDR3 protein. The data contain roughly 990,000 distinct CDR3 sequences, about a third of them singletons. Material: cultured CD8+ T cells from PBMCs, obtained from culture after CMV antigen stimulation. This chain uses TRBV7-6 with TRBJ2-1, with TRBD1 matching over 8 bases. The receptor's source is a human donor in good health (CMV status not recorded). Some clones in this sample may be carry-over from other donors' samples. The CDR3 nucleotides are TGTGCCAGCAGCGTCTACAGGGGGGAGCAGTTCTTC. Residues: CASSVYRGEQFF.